One and the same sample provided the 16 T cell receptor beta chains below, sequenced in a study of T cell responses to AZD1222 COVID-19 vaccine. The data were produced by immunoSEQ multiplex PCR, yet TCRdb's version contains in-frame clones alone and is incomplete. In the table there are tens of thousands of clones, 87% of which are singletons. Material: peripheral blood, obtained 28 days after the second AZD1222 dose. These receptors were collected from an adult who received the AZD1222 COVID-19 vaccine.

This clone was counted between two and nine times. The V and J genes are TRBV6-2 or TRBV6-3 and TRBJ1-1; D is unresolved. The CDR3 is 12 residues long. Looked up from germline, CDR1 is MNHEY and CDR2 is SVGEGT. The ends were cut back, 0 bases at V and 7 bases at J, with 6 bases in the middle. The CDR3 loop is CASSYSRNEAFF. The CDR3 nucleotides are TGTGCCAGCAGTTACTCCAGGAATGAAGCTTTCTTT.

This clone appeared once. CDR3 coding DNA: TGTGCTGCGGGATACTCGTCCGGGGCCGTAAATTCACCCCTCCACTTT. Translating it yields CAAGYSSGAVNSPLHF. This chain joins TRBV30 and TRBJ1-6; a possible D gene is TRBD1 (5 bases). The CDR3 has 16 residues. Germline CDR1 and CDR2: GTSNPN and SVGIG (reference sequence).

This chain connects TRBV14 to TRBJ1-2; 8 nucleotides line up with TRBD1. The CDR3 contains 15 residues. The junction had 10 bases not matched to a gene; V was cut back by 5 bases and J by 5 bases. Germline V gene lookup returns CDR1 SGHDN and CDR2 FVKESK. CDR3 sequence: CASSSGQDKLYGYTF. In nucleotides, the CDR3 is TGTGCCAGCAGCTCGGGACAGGACAAGTTGTATGGCTACACCTTC.

The V and J genes are TRBV11-2 and TRBJ2-5; no clear D. Trimming took 2 bases from V and 4 from J, leaving 2 bases between them. This CDR3 comprises 11 residues. The V gene's germline CDR1 is SGHAT and CDR2 FQNNGV. CDR3 DNA sequence: TGTGCCAGCAGCTTAACAGAGACCCAGTACTTC. Its translation: CASSLTETQYF.

The chain recombines TRBV7-3 with TRBJ2-7; a possible D gene is TRBD1 (6 bases). Germline CDR1 SGHTA, CDR2 FQGTGA. V gave up 5 bases and J gave up 4 bases, with 15 bases separating them. The length of the CDR3 is 14 residues. This CDR3 is CASSLGRGQYEQYF. Written as DNA, the CDR3 is TGTGCCAGCAGCCTCGGAAGGGGACAATACGAGCAGTACTTC.

The genes are TRBV28 and TRBJ2-7, with D possibly being TRBD1 (6 bases). Germline values: CDR1 MDHEN, CDR2 SYDVKM. This CDR3 is built from 17 residues. The V end lost 1 base, the J end lost 0 bases, and 16 bases lay between the germline ends. CDR3 sequence reads: CASSLFYGQLNSYEQYF. In DNA, the CDR3 is TGTGCCAGCAGTTTATTTTATGGACAGCTTAACTCCTACGAGCAGTACTTC.

The V call is TRBV6-1, the J call TRBJ1-4; no definite D call. The germline gives CDR1 MNHNS, CDR2 SASEGT. The ends were cut back, 2 bases at V and 8 bases at J, with 15 bases in the middle. This CDR3 spans 15 amino acids. The CDR3 nucleotides read TGTGCCAGCAGTGAAAATCTCATTCCATCGGAAAAACTGTTTTTT. Amino acid sequence: CASSENLIPSEKLFF.

The chain is built from TRBV2 and TRBJ1-6, with no clear D. Germline V gives CDR1 SNHLY, CDR2 FYNNEI. The germline V and J ends were trimmed by 5 bases and 9 bases, with 5 bases remaining between them. This CDR3 spans 11 amino acids. CDR3 amino acids: CASSQASPLHF. CDR3 nucleotide sequence: TGTGCCAGCAGTCAGGCTTCACCCCTCCACTTT. Full variable domain (outside the CDR3, taken from reference TRBV2 and TRBJ1-6): EPEVTQTPSHQVTQMGQEVILRCVPISNHLYFYWYRQILGQKVEFLVSFYNNEISEKSEIFDDQFSVERPDGSNFTLKIRSTKLEDSAMYFCASSQASPLHFGNGTRLTVT.

The V gene is TRBV6-4, the J gene TRBJ1-6; 9 nucleotides line up with TRBD1. CDR1 and CDR2 (germline): MRHNA, SNTAGT. This CDR3 has 14 amino acids. With V trimmed by 7 bases and J by 10 bases, 8 bases remained unmatched. The CDR3 sequence is CASIRDRVCSPLHF. The DNA of the CDR3 is TGTGCCAGCATCCGGGACAGGGTTTGCTCACCCCTCCACTTT.

V and J are TRBV4-3 and TRBJ1-1, with D tentatively TRBD1 (6 bases). Germline assignment: CDR1 LGHNA and CDR2 YSLEER. V was cut by 0 bases and J by 2 bases, with 10 bases left in between. The CDR3 covers 15 residues. CDR3 amino acids: CASSQDHRVNTEAFF. DNA for the CDR3: TGCGCCAGCAGCCAAGATCACAGGGTAAACACTGAAGCTTTCTTT.

The chain combines TRBV11-1 with TRBJ1-2; the D gene is possibly TRBD1 (5 bases). The ends were cut back, 5 bases at V and 4 bases at J, with 8 bases in the middle. Germline V gene lookup returns CDR1 SGHAT and CDR2 FQDESV (reference sequence). The CDR3 is 12 amino acids. The DNA for the CDR3 is TGTGCCAGCAGCCTTGGGACCTATGGCTACACCTTC. Protein product: CASSLGTYGYTF. The full variable domain, with the rest looked up from reference TRBV11-1 and TRBJ1-2, is EAEVAQSPRYKITEKSQAVAFWCDPISGHATLYWYRQILGQGPELLVQFQDESVVDDSQLPKDRFSAERLKGVDSTLKIQPAELGDSAMYLCASSLGTYGYTFGSGTRLTVV.

The chain has TRBV10-3 and TRBJ2-7; TRBD1 agrees at 11 bases. After removal of 3 bases from V and 3 bases from J, the junction contained 4 bases not matched to a gene. Germline assignment: CDR1 ENHRY and CDR2 SYGVKD. The CDR3 has 15 amino acids. CDR3 in amino acids: CAISDAGTGGYEQYF. DNA for the CDR3: TGTGCCATCAGTGACGCCGGGACAGGGGGCTACGAGCAGTACTTC.

The V gene is TRBV19, the J gene TRBJ1-1; 10 bases agree with TRBD1. Germline-derived CDR1 and CDR2 are LNHDA and SQIVND (reference sequence). The ends lost 3 bases at V and 0 bases at J; junction bases unmatched: 7. CDR3 size: 17 residues. DNA for the CDR3: TGTGCCAGTAGTATCGGGAGGGGGACAGGGGTGAACACTGAAGCTTTCTTT. Protein sequence: CASSIGRGTGVNTEAFF.

This chain connects TRBV10-3 to TRBJ1-2; 9 nucleotides line up with TRBD1. Per the germline V gene, CDR1 is ENHRY and CDR2 is SYGVKD. J was trimmed by 2 bases and V by 6 bases; bases with no gene match: 22. The CDR3 has 20 amino acids. CDR3 protein: CAISRSSGQGLAAGNYGYTF. Written as DNA, the CDR3 is TGTGCCATCAGCCGGTCTTCGGGACAGGGTTTGGCGGCGGGAAACTATGGCTACACCTTC.

In this sample, this clone turned up once. The rearrangement uses TRBV7-2 and TRBJ2-5, with 13 nucleotides matching TRBD2. Germline V gene sequence: CDR1 SGHTA, CDR2 FQGNSA. With V trimmed by 2 bases and J by 6 bases, 9 bases remained unmatched. This CDR3 spans 17 amino acids. The CDR3 here is CASSLSATSGGAKTQYF. DNA of the CDR3: TGTGCCAGCAGCTTATCGGCCACTAGCGGGGGGGCCAAGACCCAGTACTTC.

The gene calls are TRBV10-3 and TRBJ1-4; 9 nucleotides agree with TRBD1. Per germline, CDR1 ENHRY and CDR2 SYGVKD. The trim removed 10 bases at V and 10 bases at J, leaving 10 bases unmatched. The CDR3 loop spans 13 amino acids. This CDR3 is CATRRDREGKLFF. The CDR3 coding sequence is TGTGCCACGCGCCGGGACAGGGAGGGAAAACTGTTTTTT.